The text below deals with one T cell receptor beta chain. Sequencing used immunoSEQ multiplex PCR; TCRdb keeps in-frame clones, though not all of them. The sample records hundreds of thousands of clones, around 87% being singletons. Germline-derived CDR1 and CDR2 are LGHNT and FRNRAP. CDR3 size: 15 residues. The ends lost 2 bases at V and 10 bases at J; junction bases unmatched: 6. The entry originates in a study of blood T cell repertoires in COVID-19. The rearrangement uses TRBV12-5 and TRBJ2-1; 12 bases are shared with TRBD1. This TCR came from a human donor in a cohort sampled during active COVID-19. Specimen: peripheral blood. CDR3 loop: CASGLPRDRGQEQFF. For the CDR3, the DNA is TGTGCTAGTGGTTTGCCACGGGACAGGGGGCAAGAGCAGTTCTTC.